A selection of T cell receptor beta chains follows, all from one sample in a study of T-cell reconstitution after alpha-beta-depleted transplantation in children. In TCRdb, the PCR reads were re-called with MiXCR into one record per CDR3 protein. The sample lists roughly 200,000 distinct CDR3 sequences, about 7% seen once, with roughly 6% in the top ten. The specimen comprised PBMCs, sampled before TCRalphabeta/CD19-depleted stem cell transplant. Source of these receptors: a boy aged 2 to 10 with acute lymphoblastic leukemia, due to receive a stem cell transplant. Both conserved end residues are part of each CDR3. D genes are given only for firm matches. Size is stated for part of the rows, as once, few or many counts, or as a class when the clone is expanded.

d_call j_call clone_size v_call cdr3_aa cdr3_nt
. TRBJ1-1 many TRBV28 CASRERVTEAFF TGTGCCAGCAGGGAACGAGTCACTGAAGCTTTCTTT
TRBD2 TRBJ2-5 many TRBV4-2 CASSLGASGGETQYF TGTGCCAGCAGCCTAGGCGCAAGCGGGGGGGAGACCCAGTACTTC
. TRBJ1-4 many TRBV11-2 CASSLSSGLTNEKLFF TGTGCCAGCAGCTTAAGTTCCGGGCTAACTAATGAAAAACTGTTTTTT
. TRBJ1-1 . TRBV18 CASSPRVGGDTEAFF TGTGCCAGCTCACCACGTGTTGGGGGGGACACTGAAGCTTTCTTT
TRBD2 TRBJ2-1 few TRBV30 CAWNKGRGSGNRSYNEQFF TGTGCCTGGAATAAGGGGAGGGGTAGCGGGAACAGATCCTACAATGAGCAGTTCTTC
. TRBJ1-1 few TRBV29-1 CSVSRGGEGTEAFF TGCAGCGTCTCCCGGGGGGGGGAAGGCACTGAAGCTTTCTTT
TRBD1 TRBJ1-6 few TRBV20-1 CSARGGQGHSPLHF TGCAGTGCTAGAGGAGGACAGGGGCATTCACCCCTCCACTTT
. TRBJ2-7 . TRBV20-1 CSARDYRGPAYEQYF TGCAGTGCTAGAGATTATCGGGGGCCGGCCTACGAGCAGTACTTC
. TRBJ1-2 . TRBV9 CASSSTLVMGYTF TGTGCCAGCAGTTCGACACTCGTGATGGGCTACACCTTC
. TRBJ1-2 few TRBV3-1 CASRQDLSALGYTF TGTGCCAGCAGACAAGATCTCTCGGCGTTGGGCTACACCTTC
. TRBJ2-2 many TRBV7-8 CASSLVWERITGELFF TGTGCCAGCAGCTTGGTTTGGGAGCGAATCACCGGGGAGCTGTTTTTT
. TRBJ1-4 . TRBV7-2 CASSLNSGGEKLFF TGTGCCAGCAGCTTAAATTCGGGCGGTGAAAAACTGTTTTTT
. TRBJ2-5 . TRBV4-2 CASSQDQLETQYF TGTGCCAGCAGCCAAGATCAGTTGGAGACCCAGTACTTC
TRBD2 TRBJ2-7 many TRBV29-1 CSVVGASGSVEQYF TGCAGCGTTGTTGGGGCTAGCGGGAGTGTCGAGCAGTACTTC
TRBD2 TRBJ2-3 many TRBV7-8 CASSRSGLADSDTQYF TGTGCCAGCAGCCGGTCCGGACTAGCGGATTCAGATACGCAGTATTTT
. TRBJ2-1 . TRBV7-2 CASSLDSGTYNEQFF TGTGCCAGCAGCTTAGACTCAGGCACCTACAATGAGCAGTTCTTC
. TRBJ2-1 few TRBV20-1 CSARQSSYNEQFF TGCAGTGCTAGACAGAGCTCCTACAATGAGCAGTTCTTC
. TRBJ2-7 many TRBV12-5 CASGLGYEQYF TGTGCTAGTGGTCTCGGCTACGAGCAGTACTTC
TRBD1 TRBJ1-3 . TRBV5-1 CASSFGTGPTGNTIYF TGCGCCAGCAGCTTTGGGACAGGGCCTACTGGAAACACCATATATTTT
. TRBJ2-1 many TRBV7-9 CASSPKTGGRYNEQFF TGTGCCAGCAGCCCAAAAACTGGGGGGCGATACAATGAGCAGTTCTTC
TRBD2 TRBJ2-2 few TRBV25-1 CASSVIAGSTGELFF TGTGCCAGCAGTGTTATAGCGGGGAGCACCGGGGAGCTGTTTTTT